This T cell receptor (beta chain) was sequenced in a study of blood T cell repertoires in COVID-19. Profiling relied on immunoSEQ multiplex PCR, and the TCRdb table lists in-frame clones only, not all of them. In the table there are around 60,000 clones, roughly 80% of which are singletons. Trimming took off 3 bases at V and 3 bases at J, with 8 bases between the two ends. Per the germline V gene, CDR1 is DFQATT and CDR2 is SNEGSKA (reference sequence). This CDR3 has 12 residues. Sample: peripheral blood. The TCR sequence derives from a man in his fifties or sixties with COVID-19, enrolled during active disease. The rearrangement links TRBV20-1 to TRBJ2-5, with D maybe TRBD2 (6 bases). DNA of the CDR3: TGCAGTGCTAGTCGGAGGGAAGAGACCCAGTACTTC. Translation: CSASRREETQYF.